The present T cell receptor beta chain was sequenced within a study of blood T cells in healthy people across ages. Trimming took off 7 bases at V and 4 bases at J, with 14 bases between the two ends. CDR3 length equals 13 residues. Per the germline V gene, CDR1 is MNHNS and CDR2 is SASEGT. Next came a second PCR, run for about 6 to 11 cycles, which used a sample-barcoded 5' primer along with a J-beta primer mix. Each sample yielded at least 3 million CDR3-containing paired-end reads. TCRdb itself ran the 5' RACE reads through MiXCR, one entry per CDR3 protein. Of about 1.6 million distinct CDR3 sequences listed, roughly 30% were seen once; the top ten hold 11%.

Sequences were obtained from blood. V and J are TRBV6-1 and TRBJ2-7; no firm D call. This clonotype was sampled from a woman between 25 and 40 years old in good health. The CDR3 is CASTHSGRYEQYF. In DNA, the CDR3 is TGTGCCAGCACCCACTCGGGCCGGTACGAGCAGTACTTC.